These 25 T cell receptor beta chains were sequenced from one sample in a study of PD-1 blockade in mismatch repair-deficient tumors. Data came from immunoSEQ multiplex PCR; TCRdb stores just in-frame clones and leaves some out. The data show 35,000 or so clones, approximately 85% seen once. The specimen comprised peripheral blood, sampled approximately 80 weeks after starting pembrolizumab. Receptors originate from an adult with mismatch repair-deficient cancer.

The V call is TRBV4-1, the J call TRBJ1-5; D is perhaps TRBD1 (5 bases). Trimming stripped 1 base from V and 6 bases from J, with 13 bases between. Per germline, CDR1 MGHRA and CDR2 YSYEKL. This CDR3 is 15 amino acids long. The CDR3 here is CASSQGGGMVQPQHF. The CDR3 region has the DNA TGCGCCAGCAGCCAAGGGGGGGGGATGGTTCAGCCCCAGCATTTT.

The rearrangement links TRBV18 to TRBJ2-5; D is unresolved. In germline, CDR1 is KGHSH, CDR2 LQKENI. The CDR3 runs to 13 residues. V was pared by 1 base and J by 5 bases, with 8 bases between. CDR3 residues: CASSPQNLETQYF. As DNA, the CDR3 is TGTGCCAGCTCACCACAAAATCTTGAGACCCAGTACTTC.

The chain joins TRBV6-5 to TRBJ2-7, with a possible D match to TRBD2 (6 bases). Deletions cut 2 bases from V and 1 base from J, with 12 bases between. Germline V gives CDR1 MNHEY, CDR2 SVGAGI. This CDR3 has 15 amino acids. CDR3 loop: CASSYRGAGSYEQYF. The CDR3 DNA reads as TGTGCCAGCAGTTACAGAGGGGCGGGGTCCTACGAGCAGTACTTC.

The chain carries TRBV7-3 and TRBJ2-3; 11 bases are shared with TRBD2. Germline assignment: CDR1 SGHTA and CDR2 FQGTGA. The CDR3 totals 15 residues. The V and J ends lost 6 bases and 3 bases, in that order; junction bases with no gene match: 5. The CDR3 here is CASSVTSGETDTQYF. The CDR3 nucleotides read TGTGCCAGCAGTGTGACTAGCGGGGAAACAGATACGCAGTATTTT.

The rearrangement uses TRBV10-3 and TRBJ1-1, with a weak D call TRBD1 (5 bases). CDR1 and CDR2 (germline): ENHRY, SYGVKD. Trimming took off 6 bases at V and 2 bases at J, with 19 bases between the two ends. The CDR3 totals 16 residues. This CDR3 is CAISNIWTGENTEAFF. CDR3 bases: TGTGCCATCAGCAATATCTGGACGGGGGAAAACACTGAAGCTTTCTTT.

J is TRBJ2-1 and V is TRBV27; no clear D gene. The V end lost 8 bases, the J end lost 7 bases, and 6 bases lay between the germline ends. This CDR3 is built from 10 residues. Germline CDR1 is MNHEY and CDR2 is SMNVEV (reference sequence). CDR3 sequence reads: CASGDNEQFF. The CDR3 DNA follows: TGTGCCAGCGGGGATAATGAGCAGTTCTTC.

V usage is TRBV9 and J usage is TRBJ2-3; D tentatively fits TRBD1 or TRBD2 (5 bases each). The CDR3 sequence is 15 residues long. Trimming cost V 2 bases and J 4 bases, with 14 bases left between them. The germline gives CDR1 SGDLS, CDR2 YYNGEE. In DNA, the CDR3 is TGTGCCAGCAGCGTGGGGACCCTCCGCGCAGATACGCAGTATTTT. This gives the protein CASSVGTLRADTQYF.

V usage is TRBV10-3 and J usage is TRBJ2-7, with TRBD2 identical over 12 bases. Trimming cost V 6 bases and J 6 bases; bases outside gene matches: 15. The CDR3 contains 17 residues. CDR1 ENHRY and CDR2 SYGVKD come from the germline V gene. This CDR3 reads CAISGASGRAGLSEQYF. CDR3 DNA sequence: TGTGCCATCAGCGGGGCTAGCGGGAGGGCCGGTTTGTCCGAGCAGTACTTC.

CDR3 sequence (DNA): TGCGCCAGCAGCTTGGGGACAGGGCTGGGAAACACCATATATTTT. Its protein product is CASSLGTGLGNTIYF. The V and J genes are TRBV5-1 and TRBJ1-3; TRBD1 agrees at 8 bases. This CDR3 has 15 residues. The V segment lost 0 bases and the J segment 4 bases; nucleotides outside the gene matches: 3. Looked up from germline, CDR1 is SGHRS and CDR2 is YFSETQ.

This clone was observed a single time. This chain's CDR3 is CASSAEPYTEAFF. The DNA of the CDR3 is TGTGCCAGCAGTGCGGAGCCGTACACTGAAGCTTTCTTT. The genes are TRBV6-5 and TRBJ1-1; D is unclear. Per germline, CDR1 MNHEY and CDR2 SVGAGI. The CDR3 extends over 13 amino acids. The V and J ends lost 5 bases and 3 bases respectively, with 10 bases between them.

The chain links TRBV30 to TRBJ2-5; D gene uncertain. Trimming removed 2 bases at V and 2 bases at J, with 9 bases between. CDR1 is GTSNPN and CDR2 is SVGIG in the germline V gene (reference sequence). The CDR3 is 13 residues long. The CDR3 DNA follows: TGTGCCTGGAGTTATGGGGATCAAGAGACCCAGTACTTC. It is translated as CAWSYGDQETQYF.

Only one count was recorded for this clone. Written as DNA, the CDR3 is TGTGCCAGCAGCCAAGGACAGGGGATTTTTGATACGCAGTATTTT. Translation: CASSQGQGIFDTQYF. V usage is TRBV7-3 and J usage is TRBJ2-3, with TRBD1 identical over 9 bases. Germline V gene sequence: CDR1 SGHTA, CDR2 FQGTGA. After removal of 5 bases from V and 6 bases from J, the junction contained 9 bases not matched to a gene. This CDR3 contains 15 residues.

The chain employs TRBV27 and TRBJ2-7, with TRBD2 as a possible D gene (6 bases). The CDR3 sequence is 14 residues long. V lost 6 bases to trimming and J lost 0 bases, with 12 bases between them. Germline CDR1 is MNHEY and CDR2 is SMNVEV (reference sequence). CDR3: CASSGTSGSYEQYF. The CDR3 DNA reads TGTGCCAGCAGCGGGACTTCGGGCTCCTACGAGCAGTACTTC.

A word on this clone: This CDR3 is also generated by other DNA sequences in the sample. The gene calls are TRBV29-1 and TRBJ1-1; 8 positions agree with TRBD1. The trim removed 5 bases at V and 2 bases at J, leaving 4 bases unmatched. The germline V gene encodes CDR1 SQVTM and CDR2 ANQGSEA. This CDR3 is built from 13 residues. This chain's CDR3 is CSVSTGGNTEAFF. The CDR3 bases are TGCAGCGTTTCTACAGGGGGTAACACTGAAGCTTTCTTT.

In this sample, this clone turned up a few times. The chain joins TRBV7-8 to TRBJ2-2, with 7 bases that match TRBD2. The CDR3 length is 16 residues. Germline loops: CDR1 SGHVS, CDR2 FQNEAQ. The ends lost 2 bases at V and 3 bases at J; junction bases unmatched: 6. The CDR3 DNA reads TGTGCCAGCAGCTTAAGGAGCGGGATATACACCGGGGAGCTGTTTTTT. Protein product: CASSLRSGIYTGELFF.

V is TRBV11-2 and J is TRBJ2-7; perhaps D is TRBD1 or TRBD2 (5 bases each). Germline V gene sequence: CDR1 SGHAT, CDR2 FQNNGV. Trimming shortened V by 5 bases and J by 3 bases, and 14 bases separated the two germline ends. The CDR3 runs 14 residues. The CDR3 sequence: CASSEYQGDYEQYF. CDR3 coding DNA: TGTGCCAGCAGCGAGTATCAGGGAGACTACGAGCAGTACTTC.

The rearrangement joins TRBV18 to TRBJ2-1; 11 bases align to TRBD1. The CDR3 length is 18 residues. The germline gives CDR1 KGHSH, CDR2 LQKENI. J was trimmed by 9 bases and V by 4 bases; bases with no gene match: 17. In DNA form, the CDR3 reads TGTGCCAGCTCACAAATAATCCTCTATGGACAGGGGGCTGGTGAGCAGTTCTTC. Protein: CASSQIILYGQGAGEQFF.

Regarding this clone: This sample also contains other DNA sequences that code for the same CDR3. V and J are TRBV29-1 and TRBJ1-1; D unresolved. The CDR3 covers 12 residues. Looked up from germline, CDR1 is SQVTM and CDR2 is ANQGSEA. Trimming left V 3 bases short and J 3 bases short, with 8 bases between. Here the CDR3 reads CSVDGVDTEAFF. Written as DNA, the CDR3 is TGCAGCGTTGACGGCGTCGACACTGAAGCTTTCTTT.

The rearrangement links TRBV7-5 to TRBJ1-2; the D call TRBD1 from the table was never checked on the DNA. TRBV7-5 represents a pseudogene. This CDR3 spans 12 amino acids. CDR3 nucleotides: TGTGCCAGAAGCACAGGACCATCCCCCGGGACCTTC. Translating it yields CARSTGPSPGTF.

The chain carries TRBV27 and TRBJ1-1; D is unresolved. The V gene's germline CDR1 is MNHEY and CDR2 SMNVEV (reference sequence). The CDR3 covers 13 residues. Trimming took 7 bases from V and 0 from J, leaving 9 bases between them. The CDR3 region is CASTLSLNTEAFF. CDR3 nucleotide sequence: TGTGCCAGCACACTGAGTTTGAACACTGAAGCTTTCTTT.

The V call is TRBV6-1, the J call TRBJ2-3; 12 positions agree with TRBD2. V lost 1 base, J lost 6 bases, and 2 bases stayed unmatched. CDR3 length: 15 amino acids. Germline values: CDR1 MNHNS, CDR2 SASEGT. CDR3 in DNA: TGTGCCAGCAGTGAAGGACTAGCGGGAGCTGATACGCAGTATTTT. It encodes CASSEGLAGADTQYF.

The rearrangement links TRBV7-2 to TRBJ2-7, with 8 bases aligning to TRBD1. The CDR3 length is 15 residues. Trimming took 3 bases from V and 2 from J; bases not matched to a gene: 6. The germline CDR1 and CDR2 sequences are SGHTA and FQGNSA. Here the CDR3 reads CASSFRGTGAYEQYF. The CDR3 DNA is TGTGCCAGCAGCTTTAGAGGGACAGGAGCCTACGAGCAGTACTTC.

The chain combines TRBV6-5 with TRBJ1-2; D unclear. The CDR3 covers 14 residues. Trimming removed 6 bases at V and 5 bases at J, with 16 bases between. Germline CDR1 and CDR2: MNHEY and SVGAGI. CDR3 sequence reads: CASRRASRHYGYTF. DNA of the CDR3: TGTGCCAGCAGACGGGCGTCCCGACATTATGGCTACACCTTC.

This chain uses TRBV4-3 with TRBJ2-3; TRBD2 matches at 11 bases. With 0 bases clipped from V and 5 bases from J, the junction kept 7 bases outside the gene matches. The CDR3 is 17 residues long. Germline V gene sequence: CDR1 LGHNA, CDR2 YSLEER. The CDR3 coding sequence is TGCGCCAGCAGCCAAGAAACTAGCGGGAGCAGAAGAGATACGCAGTATTTT. Translating gives CASSQETSGSRRDTQYF.

J is TRBJ2-3 and V is TRBV27, with a possible D match to TRBD2 (6 bases). The CDR3 is 14 amino acids. V lost 6 bases and J lost 4, with 14 bases in between. The V gene's germline CDR1 is MNHEY and CDR2 SMNVEV (reference sequence). The CDR3: CASRLSWGADTQYF. The CDR3 DNA is TGTGCCAGCAGACTATCGTGGGGGGCAGATACGCAGTATTTT.